The 25 T cell receptor beta chains reported below all come from one sample, sequenced in a study of cytomegalovirus exposure and HLA in healthy donors. The study ran its PCR with 60 Vbeta and 13 Jbeta primers. Profiled with immunoSEQ multiplex PCR; TCRdb holds only in-frame clones, not every one. The repertoire includes more than 95,000 clones, roughly 80% of them detected once, and 3.5% to 4.5% sits in the top ten. The sample consisted of PBMCs. These receptors all come from a man aged 50 to 59 in good health and CMV-seropositive.

V is TRBV18 and J is TRBJ1-5; D may be TRBD1 (5 bases). Germline V lookup: CDR1 KGHSH, CDR2 LQKENI. V gave up 6 bases and J gave up 5 bases, with 14 bases separating them. The CDR3 totals 14 residues. CDR3 nucleotides: TGTGCCAGCTCGCGGGACGGAGATTATCAGCCCCAGCATTTT. This sequence encodes CASSRDGDYQPQHF.

The chain combines TRBV27 with TRBJ2-7; 8 positions match TRBD1. Germline lookup yields CDR1 MNHEY and CDR2 SMNVEV (reference sequence). V lost 5 bases and J lost 0; bases outside the gene matches: 6. This CDR3 spans 15 amino acids. The CDR3 nucleotides are TGTGCCAGCAGTGTAGGACAGGGACACTCCTACGAGCAGTACTTC. Protein product: CASSVGQGHSYEQYF.

The V and J genes are TRBV4-3 and TRBJ2-7, with 7 nucleotides matching TRBD2. CDR1 is LGHNA and CDR2 is YSLEER in the germline V gene. The ends lost 1 base at V and 2 bases at J; junction bases unmatched: 11. The CDR3 has 17 residues. The CDR3, as DNA: TGCGCCAGCAGCCAAGGCCTTGGCGGGAGTCCAACCTACGAGCAGTACTTC. Residues: CASSQGLGGSPTYEQYF.

This clone has just a few counts. The genes are TRBV6-1 and TRBJ1-4; 7 bases match TRBD1. The CDR3 runs 16 residues. Trimming cost V 4 bases and J 8 bases; bases outside gene matches: 13. Per germline, CDR1 MNHNS and CDR2 SASEGT. The chain's CDR3 is CASSATGTATGEKLFF. The CDR3, as DNA: TGTGCCAGCAGTGCCACCGGGACAGCAACAGGGGAAAAACTGTTTTTT.

The gene calls are TRBV5-6 and TRBJ2-5; D possibly corresponds to TRBD2 (6 bases). The DNA matches TRBJ2-7 better at its end, which makes the J call doubtful. The germline V gene has CDR1 SGHDT and CDR2 YYEEEE. This CDR3 region has 15 residues. CDR3 in DNA: TGTGCCAGCAGCCCCTGGGGGACTCATACCTACGAGCAGTACTTC. It codes for CASSPWGTHTYEQYF.

The genes are TRBV28 and TRBJ2-5, with 7 bases identical to TRBD2. The J call is doubtful: the DNA matches TRBJ2-7 better. CDR1 is MDHEN and CDR2 is SYDVKM in the germline V gene. The CDR3 is made up of 14 amino acids. CDR3: CASITRGSTYEQYF. CDR3 nucleotides: TGTGCCAGCATAACCCGCGGGAGCACCTACGAGCAGTACTTC.

The table lists this clone with a few counts. Other DNA sequences from this sample encode an identical CDR3 as well. The chain is built from TRBV28 and TRBJ2-7; no reliable D call. The length of the CDR3 is 12 residues. The germline CDR1 and CDR2 sequences are MDHEN and SYDVKM. The germline V and J ends were trimmed by 2 bases and 3 bases, with 5 bases remaining between them. This CDR3 reads CASSLTSYEQYF. In DNA form, the CDR3 reads TGTGCCAGCAGTTTAACGAGCTACGAGCAGTACTTC. The variable domain in full, with the rest retrieved from reference TRBV28 and TRBJ2-7, is DVKVTQSSRYLVKRTGEKVFLECVQDMDHENMFWYRQDPGLGLRLIYFSYDVKMKEKGDIPEGYSVSREKKERFSLILESASTNQTSMYLCASSLTSYEQYFGPGTRLTVT.

The chain recombines TRBV5-5 with TRBJ2-3; D is unresolved. V was cut by 4 bases and J by 4 bases, with 10 bases left in between. The CDR3 totals 13 residues. Germline loops: CDR1 SGHKS, CDR2 YYEKEE (reference sequence). CDR3 DNA sequence: TGTGCCAGCAGCCTCGTACCGGCAGATACGCAGTATTTT. Protein sequence: CASSLVPADTQYF.

The chain employs TRBV29-1 and TRBJ1-5; 10 nucleotides agree with TRBD1. There are 15 residues in the CDR3. CDR1 is SQVTM, CDR2 ANQGSEA, per germline. The J segment lost 3 bases and the V segment lost 6 bases, leaving 8 bases of the junction unmatched. CDR3 DNA sequence: TGCAGCGTGGTGGCGGGACAGGGGACCAATCAGCCCCAGCATTTT. It is translated as CSVVAGQGTNQPQHF.

This clone appeared a single time. The gene calls are TRBV2 and TRBJ2-7; 7 bases are a match to TRBD1. Germline V lookup: CDR1 SNHLY, CDR2 FYNNEI. The CDR3 is 14 residues long. After removal of 8 bases from V and 1 base from J, the junction contained 8 bases not matched to a gene. The CDR3 region is CASSKGQPSYEQYF. CDR3 bases: TGTGCCAGCTCCAAGGGACAGCCATCCTACGAGCAGTACTTC.

This sequence joins TRBV7-2 and TRBJ2-7; weak D call: TRBD2 (6 bases). Between the trimmed V and J ends, which lost 5 bases and 6 bases, there was a span of 14 bases. CDR3 length: 13 amino acids. Germline V gene lookup returns CDR1 SGHTA and CDR2 FQGNSA. For the CDR3, the DNA is TGTGCCAGCAGCCCGGGGGTCGCTCGCGAGCAGTACTTC. Translation: CASSPGVAREQYF.

This clone was counted once. The chain employs TRBV7-7 and TRBJ1-1; TRBD1 is a possible D gene (6 bases). The V end lost 8 bases, the J end lost 10 bases, and 14 bases lay between the germline ends. CDR3 length: 11 residues. Germline CDR1 is SSHAT and CDR2 is FNYEAQ (reference sequence). The DNA for the CDR3 is TGTGCCAGCCTCGGACAGTTGAGAGCTTTCTTT. This gives the protein CASLGQLRAFF.

The chain recombines TRBV7-7 with TRBJ1-6; 10 nucleotides agree with TRBD1. Germline V gene data show CDR1 as SSHAT and CDR2 as FNYEAQ (reference sequence). The CDR3 has 15 residues. V lost 5 bases and J lost 5; bases outside the gene matches: 3. The CDR3 region is CASSPGQGNNSPLHF. The CDR3 DNA sequence: TGTGCCAGCAGCCCGGGACAGGGGAATAATTCACCCCTCCACTTT.

The genes are TRBV7-2 and TRBJ2-2; TRBD1 agrees at 12 bases. Per the germline V gene, CDR1 is SGHTA and CDR2 is FQGNSA. The CDR3 has 19 residues. Trimming took 2 bases from V and 6 from J; bases not matched to a gene: 13. The CDR3 here is CASSLRGQGAVGVAGELFF. CDR3 nucleotides: TGTGCCAGCAGCTTAAGGGGACAGGGGGCGGTCGGTGTGGCCGGGGAGCTGTTTTTT.

This clone was found once. The CDR3 region is CASSFAETYNSPLHF. CDR3 bases: TGCGCCAGCAGCTTCGCGGAAACCTATAATTCACCCCTCCACTTT. This sequence joins TRBV5-1 and TRBJ1-6; no firm D call. Germline CDR1 SGHRS, CDR2 YFSETQ. V was clipped by 2 bases and J by 2 bases, with 8 bases between them. This CDR3 is 15 amino acids long.

The chain combines TRBV29-1 with TRBJ2-1; 10 nucleotides match TRBD2. This CDR3 contains 13 residues. The trim removed 7 bases at V and 9 bases at J, leaving 9 bases unmatched. From germline, CDR1 is SQVTM and CDR2 ANQGSEA. The CDR3 DNA reads as TGCAGCGCTTCAGCGGGAGGGCCTGCTGAGCAGTTCTTC. Its protein is CSASAGGPAEQFF.

The count of this clone is one. The gene calls are TRBV7-2 and TRBJ1-1, with TRBD1 as a possible D gene (6 bases). V was shortened by 2 bases and J by 5 bases, with 12 bases between the two germline ends. CDR1 SGHTA and CDR2 FQGNSA come from the germline V gene. The CDR3 has 14 residues. The CDR3 DNA sequence: TGTGCCAGCAGCTTAAACGGGGGGCAGACTGAAGCTTTCTTT. This encodes CASSLNGGQTEAFF.

The chain joins TRBV19 to TRBJ2-2, with 12 bases fitting TRBD2. Germline CDR1 reads LNHDA; CDR2 reads SQIVND (reference sequence). The ends lost 5 bases at V and 0 bases at J; junction bases unmatched: 4. This CDR3 comprises 17 residues. CDR3 DNA: TGTGCCAGTAGTTTAGGACTAGCGGGACCGAACACCGGGGAGCTGTTTTTT. Its translation: CASSLGLAGPNTGELFF.

This chain links TRBV27 with TRBJ2-7, with 13 nucleotides matching TRBD2. CDR1 MNHEY and CDR2 SMNVEV come from the germline V gene (reference sequence). The CDR3 runs 12 residues. The trim removed 10 bases at V and 5 bases at J, leaving 2 bases unmatched. CDR3 DNA sequence: TGTGCCACCGGGACTAGCGGGAACGAGCAGTACTTC. Amino acid sequence: CATGTSGNEQYF.

The J gene is TRBJ2-6, the V gene TRBV29-1; TRBD2 aligns across 7 bases. The junction had 4 bases not matched to a gene; V was cut back by 4 bases and J by 1 base. The CDR3 sequence is 15 residues long. Germline V gene sequence: CDR1 SQVTM, CDR2 ANQGSEA. CDR3 sequence (DNA): TGCAGCGTTGGCCTAGCGGCGTCTGGGGCCAACGTCCTGACTTTC. Translation: CSVGLAASGANVLTF.

J is TRBJ2-2 and V is TRBV5-4, with 9 positions matching TRBD1. Germline lookup yields CDR1 SGHNT and CDR2 YYREEE (reference sequence). This CDR3 region has 16 residues. Unmatched junction bases numbered 8, after V lost 4 bases and J lost 4 bases. The CDR3 nucleotides read TGTGCCAGCAGCGTTGGGACAGGGACTATCACCGGGGAGCTGTTTTTT. Translated: CASSVGTGTITGELFF.

The chain combines TRBV5-1 with TRBJ2-1; 9 bases align to TRBD1. J lost 8 bases, V lost 3 bases, and 6 bases had no gene match. This CDR3 region has 14 residues. Per the germline V gene, CDR1 is SGHRS and CDR2 is YFSETQ. In DNA form, the CDR3 reads TGCGCCAGCAGCTCTTTACAGGGGGCCCATGAGCAGTTCTTC. It is translated as CASSSLQGAHEQFF.

This chain joins TRBV19 and TRBJ1-1, with a tentative D call TRBD1 (5 bases). From germline, CDR1 is LNHDA and CDR2 SQIVND (reference sequence). CDR3 size: 13 residues. The V end was cut by 5 bases, the J end by 0 bases, with 7 bases between. Written as DNA, the CDR3 is TGTGCCAGTAGTTTGACAGTGAACACTGAAGCTTTCTTT. Its protein is CASSLTVNTEAFF.

The genes are TRBV5-1 and TRBJ2-1, with D maybe TRBD2 (6 bases). V lost 0 bases and J lost 15, with 16 bases in between. CDR3 size: 13 residues. CDR1 and CDR2 from the germline V gene are SGHRS and YFSETQ. The CDR3 loop reads CASSLAEKRVWFF. The CDR3 coding sequence is TGCGCCAGCAGCTTGGCCGAGAAGCGGGTCTGGTTCTTC.

The rearrangement uses TRBV7-2 and TRBJ2-1; 8 nucleotides agree with TRBD1. Germline loops: CDR1 SGHTA, CDR2 FQGNSA. Germline trimming cut 5 bases from V and 5 bases from J; bases unmatched to any gene: 8. The CDR3 runs 15 residues. This chain's CDR3 is CASSPQDRVNNEQFF. In nucleotides, the CDR3 is TGTGCCAGCAGCCCCCAGGACAGGGTCAACAATGAGCAGTTCTTC.